This T cell receptor beta chain comes out of a study of shared clonotypes between healthy human individuals. The method was immunoSEQ multiplex PCR; TCRdb's version includes in-frame clones alone and lacks a portion of them. The sample carries 950,000 to 1,100,000 clones, about 75% recorded once. Study-level findings and limits: At large depth, rarefaction still showed sorted-subset sequencing to be incomplete.

Regarding this clone: Its antigen is still unknown. In the same sample, other DNA sequences code for this CDR3.

The sequence was obtained from a man aged 18-30 years in good health. The sequenced sample consisted of memory CD4+ T cells sorted from blood. Subset here: CD45RA-negative fraction.

CDR3 sequence: CASSLRQASYEQYF. The CDR3 region has the DNA TGCGCCAGCAGCCTACGACAGGCCTCCTACGAGCAGTACTTC. This chain links TRBV5-1 with TRBJ2-7, with D possibly TRBD1 on 6 matching bases. Looked up from germline, CDR1 is SGHRS and CDR2 is YFSETQ. This CDR3 contains 14 residues. V lost 4 bases and J lost 0, with 11 bases in between.